A selection of T cell receptor beta chains follows, all from one sample in a study of blood T cell repertoires in COVID-19. Clones were read by immunoSEQ multiplex PCR, and TCRdb kept only the in-frame ones, dropping some. The table includes approximately 230,000 clones, around 90% detected once. Sequencing was done on a sample of peripheral blood. All receptors derive from a man at least 80 years old with acute or convalescent COVID-19. CDR3s leave out the opening cysteine and the closing phenylalanine or tryptophan.

v_gene: TRBV6-4
CDR3aa: ASSDRGFLSGNTIY

v_gene: TRBV10-3
CDR3aa: AGQAGLNTEAF

v_gene: TRBV3-1/TRBV3-2
CDR3aa: AKKRDQPQH

v_gene: TRBV7-2
CDR3aa: ASSLDTSSYNSPLH

v_gene: TRBV11-2
CDR3aa: ASSPITGGGGYT

v_gene: TRBV14
CDR3aa: ASSPNRGPRYTGELF

v_gene: TRBV6-4
CDR3aa: ASSAPTLAGEGNEQF

v_gene: TRBV3-1/TRBV3-2
CDR3aa: ASSHSSGGALEKLF

v_gene: TRBV9
CDR3aa: ASSFATGTGVEQY

v_gene: TRBV3-1/TRBV3-2
CDR3aa: ASSQGVAGTLQETQY

v_gene: TRBV3-1/TRBV3-2
CDR3aa: ASSQQFSGYNEQF

v_gene: TRBV16
CDR3aa: ASSPKPGQVNQPQH

v_gene: TRBV18
CDR3aa: ASSPTEIGSGANVLT

v_gene: TRBV6-5
CDR3aa: ASSNHRGPYEQY

v_gene: TRBV18
CDR3aa: ASSPPSRSYEQY

v_gene: TRBV19
CDR3aa: ASSPNRDYGYT

v_gene: TRBV2
CDR3aa: ASSGSTGAHQPQH

v_gene: TRBV6-2/TRBV6-3
CDR3aa: ASSYSTSGGALETQY

v_gene: TRBV7-8
CDR3aa: ASSLDRAQETQY

v_gene: TRBV27
CDR3aa: ASSSPGSEQY

v_gene: TRBV19
CDR3aa: ASSPGQGRMNYGYT

v_gene: TRBV5-1
CDR3aa: ASSLPGQSTDTQY

v_gene: TRBV25-1
CDR3aa: ASSEFGSPKEKLF

v_gene: TRBV6-6
CDR3aa: ASSASGRGKAGELF

v_gene: TRBV5-6
CDR3aa: ASSPGWGLNEKLF

v_gene: TRBV5-6
CDR3aa: ASSFGLAGSSYEQY

v_gene: TRBV29-1
CDR3aa: SVGGGDTEAF

v_gene: TRBV27
CDR3aa: ASSRGQDRGYT